This entry features one TCR beta chain sequence. This clonotype was recorded at least ten times. This receptor's antigen is unknown. No much larger clone exists at a distance of one base, and base qualities are not known. Follow-up blood was drawn from HIV-infected patients roughly three months, about 14 weeks, after the initiation of antiretroviral therapy. Since whole blood was used without any cell fractionation, the repertoire reflected all peripheral T cells in unsorted form. For RNA extraction, roughly 2.6 ml of peripheral blood was drawn into Tempus tubes. Treatment interruptions were among the grounds for excluding patients from enrollment, as were febrile or AIDS-related illness, tumors, hepatitis B or C coinfection, immunomodulatory therapy and recent vaccination. Residual genomic DNA was removed with the TURBO-DNase kit and globin mRNA was depleted with GLOBINclear. This entry comes from a study of HIV-infected patients and healthy controls (dated by TCRdb to between 2012 and 2015). In the study overall: CD4 counts were modestly but significantly increased in about 90% of the 16 patients after three months of therapy, but they remained below normal ranges. CD8 counts showed no consistent shift during early therapy, whereas the CD4:CD8 ratio rose slightly. Viral load became undetectable in about 70% of the 16 patients by the second bleed and in all patients after a further year of therapy. Overall T-cell lymphocytopenia was not observed in the patients, and no significant difference from controls was found in total CDR3 counts per chain. The question the study tested was whether immune perturbation and reconstitution could be captured by deep TCR repertoire sequencing of small blood samples from HIV patients. Overall results and qualifications from the work: The pairing of alpha and beta chains was not determined in the samples. Comparisons were complicated by unequal numbers of distinct sequences between patients and controls, and rare events from HIV-infected data were overweighted by size-matching. Healthy controls shared more CDR3s between individuals than HIV+ patients, by Jaccard index and by count of highly shared sequences. Using whole blood restricted sequencing depth and prevented separating the dynamics of distinct T-cell subpopulations. The study did not determine donor HLA types. The therapy captured by the treated samples lasted only approximately 14 weeks, arguably too short a period to observe immune reconstitution given low adult thymic output. Size-matched repertoire data did not replicate the apparent post-therapy recovery of the Gini index in HIV-infected patients. Processing included only sixteen HIV-infected individuals, and this was regarded by the authors as a major limit on how widely the findings apply. Roughly threefold more distinct CDR3s and higher Shannon diversity were observed in healthy control repertoires than in untreated HIV+ repertoires. Significantly higher mean Gini indices were seen in HIV-infected repertoires than in controls, possibly reflecting oligoclonality. During therapy, HIV-associated CDR3s significantly decreased in frequency, while CMV-associated CDR3s did not change significantly, though most became more frequent. Alpha-chain CDR3s from MAIT cells occurred at high frequency in healthy controls but were severely depleted in HIV+ repertoires. Eight alpha and eight beta V genes showed significantly different mean usage between HIV-infected patients and controls. Slight age and sex profile differences between the study cohorts did not explain the observed diversity differences.

Reverse transcription of approximately 500 ng RNA was performed with SuperScript III using primers directed against the alpha and beta constant regions. Separate alpha and beta chain libraries were generated by chain-specific third strand synthesis with multiplexing indices. The protocol used a single primer pair to amplify all rearrangements within a chain, which avoided primer bias, and attached molecular barcodes to each cDNA molecule. Purified cDNA was ligated with T4 RNA Ligase 1 onto a 5' RACE adapter bearing a random hexamer and the SP2 sequencing primer site. Second strand synthesis was primed from the SP2 site with Phusion polymerase, using slow temperature ramps to favor optimal annealing. Joined together, two random hexamer sequences that had both been added before amplification formed the 12-nucleotide barcode of each molecule. P5 and P7 adapter elements plus a second index were added in a short first PCR, which was followed by a 23-cycle amplification PCR with P5s and P7 primers. A total of 25 to 30 PCR cycles were applied to the libraries, which were quantified on a Qubit, sized on a Bioanalyzer, and diluted to 3 to 4 nM. Sequencing of the normalized libraries was performed on an Illumina MiSeq with 2 x 250 paired-end kits. Reverse transcription reactions underwent purification over MinElute columns, with elution into 10 ul Tris-Cl. Adapter ligations were incubated for 23 hours at 16 degrees C and subsequently purified with AMPure XP beads at a 1:1 ratio. In the original analysis: Demultiplexed FASTQ files were processed with a modified Decombinator by which V, J, insert and barcode information was output. Sequences that shared a barcode but differed from the dominant sequence were discarded as errors, and original cDNA molecules were estimated by counting barcodes clustered at Levenshtein distance 3. Downstream analyses used R packages ineq, vegan, igraph and RCytoscape, with IMGT nomenclature and CDR3 definitions. The authors computed V gene usage over distinct sequences and counted each TCR a single time to avoid skew from clonal expansion. Whenever two unique CDR3 amino acid sequences within a donor differed by a single Levenshtein edit, similarity networks linked them. In the repertoires, a search was made for a compiled set of published HIV-specific CDR3s (approximately 87 alpha, 600 to 900 beta) and CMV-specific CDR3s (approximately 13 alpha, 250 or so beta). Random subsampling to size-matched repertoires demonstrated that the decreased diversity in patients did not result from their lower sequence numbers. TCRdb applied fastp at Q25 and MiXCR to the public reads, then kept only in-frame beta chains. Rows with a matching CDR3 protein are joined into one entry that keeps the most common DNA and genes. TCRdb's processing, not the authors', yielded these V and J calls. This sample holds roughly 9,400 distinct CDR3 sequences; 8% to 9.5% were observed only once. Of the sample, roughly 22% is held by the ten largest clones.

CDR1 and CDR2 are drawn from the germline V gene: SGHTA, FQGNSA. Reading from cysteine to phenylalanine, the CDR3 counts 12 amino acids. Only the CDR3 part of the read is kept: 36 bases, read in frame from the first base. The junction carries 5 bases between V and J, which are trimmed by 3 bases and 4 bases respectively. The TCR sequence derives from an adult with HIV infection. The rearranged chain carries TRBV7-2 and TRBJ2-3; possibly the D gene is TRBD1, per 5 matching bases. The sample was blood, taken during antiretroviral therapy. The CDR3 corresponds to CASSLGPDTQYF. The nucleotide sequence is given as TGTGCCAGCAGCTTGGGGCCAGATACGCAGTATTTT.